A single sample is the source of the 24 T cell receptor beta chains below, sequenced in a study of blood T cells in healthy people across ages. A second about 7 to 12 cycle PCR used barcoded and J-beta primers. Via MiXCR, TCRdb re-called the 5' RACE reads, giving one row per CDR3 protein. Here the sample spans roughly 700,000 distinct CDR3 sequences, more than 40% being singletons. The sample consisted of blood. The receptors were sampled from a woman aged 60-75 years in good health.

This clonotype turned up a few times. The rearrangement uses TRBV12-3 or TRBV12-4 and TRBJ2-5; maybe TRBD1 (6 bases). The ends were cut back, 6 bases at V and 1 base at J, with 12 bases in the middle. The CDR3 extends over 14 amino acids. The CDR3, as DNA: TGTGCCAGCAGCAAGGACAGATTCCAAGAGACCCAGTACTTC. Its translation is CASSKDRFQETQYF.

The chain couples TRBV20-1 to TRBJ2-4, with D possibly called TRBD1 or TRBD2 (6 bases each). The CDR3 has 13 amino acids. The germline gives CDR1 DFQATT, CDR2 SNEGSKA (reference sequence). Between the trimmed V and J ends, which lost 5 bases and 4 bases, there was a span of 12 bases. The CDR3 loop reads CSAGGQGKNIQYF. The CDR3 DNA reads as TGCAGTGCTGGGGGGCAGGGGAAAAACATTCAGTACTTC.

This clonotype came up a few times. The CDR3 region is CASSYTGSGDQPQHF. The CDR3 nucleotides read TGTGCCAGCAGCTATACAGGGAGCGGAGATCAGCCCCAGCATTTT. The V call is TRBV7-9, the J call TRBJ1-5; D may be TRBD1 (6 bases). Trimming took 4 bases from V and 5 from J, leaving 15 bases between them. The germline V gene encodes CDR1 SEHNR and CDR2 FQNEAQ (reference sequence). This CDR3 contains 15 residues. Combining the CDR3 with reference TRBV7-9 and TRBJ1-5 gives the whole variable domain DTGVSQNPRHKITKRGQNVTFRCDPISEHNRLYWYRQTLGQGPEFLTYFQNEAQLEKSRLLSDRFSAERPKGSFSTLEIQRTEQGDSAMYLCASSYTGSGDQPQHFGDGTRLSIL.

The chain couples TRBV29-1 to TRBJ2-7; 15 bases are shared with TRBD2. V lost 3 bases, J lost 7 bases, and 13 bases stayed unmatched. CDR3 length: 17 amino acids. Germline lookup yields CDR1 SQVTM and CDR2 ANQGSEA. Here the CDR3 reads CSVEGLAGGKGYNEQYF. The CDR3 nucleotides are TGCAGCGTTGAGGGACTAGCGGGAGGTAAAGGCTACAATGAGCAGTACTTC.

For the CDR3, the DNA is TGTGCCAGCAGTTCCAGGGGGCAAGCTGAAAAACTGTTTTTT. Protein: CASSSRGQAEKLFF. This rearrangement joins TRBV12-3 or TRBV12-4 to TRBJ1-4, with TRBD1 identical over 8 bases. The CDR3 consists of 14 residues. The junction had 5 bases not matched to a gene; V was cut back by 4 bases and J by 7 bases.

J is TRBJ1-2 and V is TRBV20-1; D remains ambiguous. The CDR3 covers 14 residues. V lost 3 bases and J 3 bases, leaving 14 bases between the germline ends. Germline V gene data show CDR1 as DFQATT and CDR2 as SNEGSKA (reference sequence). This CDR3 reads CSARPPLTDYGYTF. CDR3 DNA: TGCAGTGCTAGGCCGCCCCTAACGGACTATGGCTACACCTTC.

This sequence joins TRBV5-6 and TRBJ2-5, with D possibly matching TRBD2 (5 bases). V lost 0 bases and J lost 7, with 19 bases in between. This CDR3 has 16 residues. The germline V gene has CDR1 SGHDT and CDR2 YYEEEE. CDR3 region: CASSLETQASPGTQYF. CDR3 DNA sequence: TGTGCCAGCAGCTTGGAGACCCAGGCTAGCCCCGGGACCCAGTACTTC. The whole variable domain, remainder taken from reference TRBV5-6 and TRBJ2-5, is DAGVTQSPTHLIKTRGQQVTLRCSPKSGHDTVSWYQQALGQGPQFIFQYYEEEERQRGNFPDRFSGHQFPNYSSELNVNALLLGDSALYLCASSLETQASPGTQYFGPGTRLLVL.

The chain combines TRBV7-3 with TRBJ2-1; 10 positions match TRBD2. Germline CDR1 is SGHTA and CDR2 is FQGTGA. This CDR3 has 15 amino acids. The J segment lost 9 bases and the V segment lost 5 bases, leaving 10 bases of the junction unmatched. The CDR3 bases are TGTGCCAGCAGCCCCGGGCTAGCGGGAGATGGTGAGCAGTTCTTC. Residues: CASSPGLAGDGEQFF. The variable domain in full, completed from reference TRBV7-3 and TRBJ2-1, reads GAGVSQTPSNKVTEKGKYVELRCDPISGHTALYWYRQSLGQGPEFLIYFQGTGAADDSGLPNDRFFAVRPEGSVSTLKIQRTERGDSAVYLCASSPGLAGDGEQFFGPGTRLTVL.

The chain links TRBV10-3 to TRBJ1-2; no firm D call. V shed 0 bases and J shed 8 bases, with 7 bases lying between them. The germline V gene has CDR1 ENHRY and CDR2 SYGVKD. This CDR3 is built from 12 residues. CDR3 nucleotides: TGTGCCATCAGTGAGTCGAGTGACGGCTACACCTTC. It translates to CAISESSDGYTF.

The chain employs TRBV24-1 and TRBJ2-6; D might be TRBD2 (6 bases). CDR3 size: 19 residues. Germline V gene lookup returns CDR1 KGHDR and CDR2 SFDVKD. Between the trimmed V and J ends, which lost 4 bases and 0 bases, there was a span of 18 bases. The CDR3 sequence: CATSERPGLSSSGANVLTF. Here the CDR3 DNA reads TGTGCCACCAGTGAGCGGCCGGGACTCTCCAGCTCTGGGGCCAACGTCCTGACTTTC.

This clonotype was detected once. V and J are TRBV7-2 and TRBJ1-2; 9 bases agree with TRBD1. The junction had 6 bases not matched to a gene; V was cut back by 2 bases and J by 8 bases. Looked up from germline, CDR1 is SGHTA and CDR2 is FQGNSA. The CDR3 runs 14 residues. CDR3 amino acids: CASSLMGQGGGYTF. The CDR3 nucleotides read TGTGCCAGCAGCTTAATGGGACAGGGAGGAGGCTACACCTTC.

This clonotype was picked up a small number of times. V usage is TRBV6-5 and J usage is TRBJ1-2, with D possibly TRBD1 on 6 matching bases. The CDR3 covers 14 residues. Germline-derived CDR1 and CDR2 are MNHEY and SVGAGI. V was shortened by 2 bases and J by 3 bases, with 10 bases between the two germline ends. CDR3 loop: CASSYGQSYYGYTF. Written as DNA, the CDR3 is TGTGCCAGCAGTTACGGACAGAGCTACTATGGCTACACCTTC.

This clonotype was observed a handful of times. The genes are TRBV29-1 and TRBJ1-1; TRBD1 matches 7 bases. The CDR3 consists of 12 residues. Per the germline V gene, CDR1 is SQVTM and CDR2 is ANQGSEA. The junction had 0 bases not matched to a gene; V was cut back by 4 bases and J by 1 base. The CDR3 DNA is TGCAGCGTTGGACAGGGGAACACTGAAGCTTTCTTT. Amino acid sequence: CSVGQGNTEAFF.

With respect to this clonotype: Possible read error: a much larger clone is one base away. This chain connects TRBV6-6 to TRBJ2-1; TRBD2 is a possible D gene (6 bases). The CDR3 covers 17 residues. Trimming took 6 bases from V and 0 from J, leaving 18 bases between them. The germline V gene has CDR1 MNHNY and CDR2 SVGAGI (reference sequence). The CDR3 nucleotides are TGTGCCAGCAGACCGGGACTGGGCGCCCTCTCCTACAATGAGCAGTTCTTC. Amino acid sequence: CASRPGLGALSYNEQFF.

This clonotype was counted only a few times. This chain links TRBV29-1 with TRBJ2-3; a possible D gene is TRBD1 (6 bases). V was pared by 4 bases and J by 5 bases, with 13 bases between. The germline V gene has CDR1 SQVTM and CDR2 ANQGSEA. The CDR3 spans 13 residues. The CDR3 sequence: CSVGGSRGDTQYF. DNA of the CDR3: TGCAGCGTTGGAGGGAGCAGGGGAGATACGCAGTATTTT.

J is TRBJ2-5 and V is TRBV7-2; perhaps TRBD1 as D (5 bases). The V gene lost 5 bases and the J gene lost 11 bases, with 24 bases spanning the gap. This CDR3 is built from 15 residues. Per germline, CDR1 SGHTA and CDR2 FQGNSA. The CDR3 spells CASSLGVSAYNEQYF. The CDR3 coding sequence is TGTGCCAGCAGCCTAGGGGTAAGCGCCTACAATGAGCAGTACTTC.

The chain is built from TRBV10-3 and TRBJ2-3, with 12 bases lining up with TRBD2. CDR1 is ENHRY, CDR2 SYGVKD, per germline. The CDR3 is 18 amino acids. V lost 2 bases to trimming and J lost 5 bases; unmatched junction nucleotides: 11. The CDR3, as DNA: TGTGCCATCAGTGAGACCAAGACTAGCGGGAGCCAACGAGATACGCAGTATTTT. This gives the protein CAISETKTSGSQRDTQYF.

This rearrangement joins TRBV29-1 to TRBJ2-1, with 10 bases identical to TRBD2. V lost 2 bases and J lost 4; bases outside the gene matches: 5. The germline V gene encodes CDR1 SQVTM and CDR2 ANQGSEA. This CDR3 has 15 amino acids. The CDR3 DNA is TGCAGCGTTGAAACCGGACTAGCGGATTACAATGAGCAGTTCTTC. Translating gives CSVETGLADYNEQFF.

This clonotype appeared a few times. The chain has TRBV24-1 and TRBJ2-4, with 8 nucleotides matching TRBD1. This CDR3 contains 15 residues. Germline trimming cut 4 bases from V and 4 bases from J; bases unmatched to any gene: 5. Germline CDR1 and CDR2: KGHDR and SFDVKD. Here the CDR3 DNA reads TGTGCCACCAGTGACCCGCGGACAGGGAAAAACATTCAGTACTTC. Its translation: CATSDPRTGKNIQYF.

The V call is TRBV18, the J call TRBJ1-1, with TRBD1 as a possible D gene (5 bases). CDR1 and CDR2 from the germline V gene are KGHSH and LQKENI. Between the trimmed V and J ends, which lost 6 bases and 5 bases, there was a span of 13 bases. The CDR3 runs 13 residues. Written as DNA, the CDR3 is TGTGCCAGCTCGGACACCGGCGGGACTGAAGCTTTCTTT. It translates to CASSDTGGTEAFF.

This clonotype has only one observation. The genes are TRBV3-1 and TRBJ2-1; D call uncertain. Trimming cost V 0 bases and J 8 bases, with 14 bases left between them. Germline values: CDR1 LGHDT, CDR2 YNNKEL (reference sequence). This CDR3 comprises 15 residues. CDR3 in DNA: TGTGCCAGCAGCCAAGATGGTCAGCCTGTCGATGAGCAGTTCTTC. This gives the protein CASSQDGQPVDEQFF.

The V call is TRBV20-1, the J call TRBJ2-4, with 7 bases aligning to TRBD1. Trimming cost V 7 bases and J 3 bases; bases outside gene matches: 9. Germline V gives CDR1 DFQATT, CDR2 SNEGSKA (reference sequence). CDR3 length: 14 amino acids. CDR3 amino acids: CSVQTGSVKNIQYF. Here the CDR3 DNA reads TGCAGTGTGCAGACAGGGTCTGTCAAAAACATTCAGTACTTC.

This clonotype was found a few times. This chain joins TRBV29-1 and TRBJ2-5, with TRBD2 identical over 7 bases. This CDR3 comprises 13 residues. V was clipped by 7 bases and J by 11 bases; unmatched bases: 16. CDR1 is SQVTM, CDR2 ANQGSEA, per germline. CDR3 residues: CSGTSALRNEQYF. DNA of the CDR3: TGCAGCGGCACTAGCGCACTAAGGAATGAGCAGTACTTC.

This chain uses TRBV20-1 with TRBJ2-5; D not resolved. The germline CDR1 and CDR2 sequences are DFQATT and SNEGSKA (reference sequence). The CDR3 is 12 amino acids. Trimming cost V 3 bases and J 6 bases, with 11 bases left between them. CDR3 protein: CSASISSKTQYF. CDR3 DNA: TGCAGTGCTAGTATTAGCTCGAAGACCCAGTACTTC.